The text below deals with one TCR beta chain. Its antigen remains unknown. The repertoire was sequenced with immunoSEQ multiplex PCR; TCRdb's copy has only in-frame clones and lacks some. The data hold about 27,000 clones, with around 80% observed a single time. Per the germline V gene, CDR1 is SEHNR and CDR2 is FQNEAQ (reference sequence). Trimming cost V 0 bases and J 5 bases, with 11 bases left between them. The CDR3 is 14 residues long. This sample is part of a study of graft-versus-host responses after intestinal transplantation. Study results and caveats: An association linked early post-transplant HvG declines with peak circulating GvH clone levels. Recipient bone marrow held GvH clones, some seen earlier in ileum or blood. Within allografts, high graft-versus-host to host-versus-graft clonal ratios were seen among patients with graft-donor T cell macrochimerism.

The material sequenced was unstimulated CD8+ T cells sorted from spleen or lymph node cells, taken before transplant. The sequence was obtained from a human donor who was the organ donor for an intestinal transplant. V is TRBV7-9 and J is TRBJ2-7, with D perhaps matching TRBD2 (7 bases). CDR3 residues: CASSLATGRDEQYF. DNA for the CDR3: TGTGCCAGCAGCTTAGCAACAGGGAGGGACGAGCAGTACTTC.